This entry concerns a single T cell receptor beta chain. The CDR3 consists of 15 residues. V lost 5 bases and J lost 0, with 16 bases in between. In germline, CDR1 is GTSNPN, CDR2 SVGIG (reference sequence). The repertoire was sequenced with immunoSEQ multiplex PCR; TCRdb's copy has only in-frame clones and lacks some. The sample shows approximately 130,000 clones, roughly four fifths of them seen only once. This sample is part of a study of blood T cell repertoires in COVID-19. As for the study in general: The United States, Italy and Spain supplied acute and convalescent COVID-19 samples.

The source material was peripheral blood. The receptor was isolated from a human donor in a cohort sampled during active COVID-19. The rearrangement links TRBV30 to TRBJ1-2, with D possibly matching TRBD1 (5 bases). CDR3 sequence: CAWARDLRANYGYTF. The CDR3 coding sequence is TGTGCCTGGGCTAGGGACTTACGAGCTAACTATGGCTACACCTTC.